Each of the 20 T cell receptor beta chains below was sequenced from the same sample in a study of beta chain features in type 1 diabetes. Overall study findings and caveats: In every one of the four CD4+ subsets, TCRB CDR3s were moderately but significantly shorter in Type 1 diabetes patients.

No antigen has been identified for these receptors. Isolated RNA was reverse transcribed in full, so expressed TCRB transcripts were sequenced. Profiled with immunoSEQ multiplex PCR; TCRdb holds only in-frame clones, not every one. The repertoire consists of about 340,000 clones, with 13% occurring once and the leading ten covering 0.015%. The sequencing input was naive CD4+ T cells from blood. Source of these receptors: a woman aged 18-29 years with type 1 diabetes.

V and J are TRBV28 and TRBJ2-7; 16 nucleotides match TRBD2. In germline, CDR1 is MDHEN, CDR2 SYDVKM. The CDR3 covers 19 residues. Germline trimming cut 4 bases from V and 0 bases from J; bases unmatched to any gene: 9. CDR3: CASSSPGLAGGPHSYEQYF. The CDR3 DNA is TGTGCCAGCAGTTCCCCGGGACTAGCGGGAGGGCCCCACTCCTACGAGCAGTACTTC.

This clone was counted only a few times. This chain joins TRBV18 and TRBJ2-1, with 7 bases lining up with TRBD2. Germline CDR1 reads KGHSH; CDR2 reads LQKENI. The CDR3 spans 18 residues. V was pared by 2 bases and J by 8 bases, with 18 bases of the junction left unmatched. The CDR3 nucleotides read TGTGCCAGCTCACCAGGGTACTTAGCGGGCCGTACTGGCGATGAGCAGTTCTTC. It yields the protein CASSPGYLAGRTGDEQFF.

Only a few counts were recorded for this clone. This chain links TRBV13 with TRBJ1-1; D unresolved. V was pared by 5 bases and J by 0 bases, with 16 bases between. Germline values: CDR1 PRHDT, CDR2 FYEKMQ (reference sequence). This CDR3 region has 16 residues. In nucleotides, the CDR3 is TGTGCCAGCAGCCCAAAACGCCACAGCATGAACACTGAAGCTTTCTTT. Translated, it gives CASSPKRHSMNTEAFF. The whole variable domain, remainder taken from reference TRBV13 and TRBJ1-1, is AAGVIQSPRHLIKEKRETATLKCYPIPRHDTVYWYQQGPGQDPQFLISFYEKMQSDKGSIPDRFSAQQFSDYHSELNMSSLELGDSALYFCASSPKRHSMNTEAFFGQGTRLTVV.

This clone has a handful of counts. The V and J genes are TRBV7-6 and TRBJ1-2; 7 bases fit TRBD1. The ends lost 5 bases at V and 8 bases at J; junction bases unmatched: 8. This CDR3 is 13 amino acids long. CDR1 and CDR2 from the germline V gene are SGHVS and FNYEAQ. The CDR3 spells CASSPTGVGGYTF. The DNA for the CDR3 is TGTGCCAGCAGCCCTACAGGGGTCGGAGGCTACACCTTC. Complete variable domain (other parts from reference TRBV7-6 and TRBJ1-2): GAGVSQSPRYKVTKRGQDVALRCDPISGHVSLYWYRQALGQGPEFLTYFNYEAQQDKSGLPNDRFSAERPEGSISTLTIQRTEQRDSAMYRCASSPTGVGGYTFGSGTRLTVV.

A few counts support this clone. V is TRBV27 and J is TRBJ2-6; D not resolved. This CDR3 has 16 residues. Per germline, CDR1 MNHEY and CDR2 SMNVEV (reference sequence). The V gene lost 2 bases and the J gene lost 0 bases, with 8 bases spanning the gap. CDR3 region: CASSLLQYSGANVLTF. The CDR3, as DNA: TGTGCCAGCAGTTTACTTCAGTACTCTGGGGCCAACGTCCTGACTTTC.

The chain recombines TRBV6-5 with TRBJ2-2; D might be TRBD2 (6 bases). The V end was cut by 6 bases, the J end by 4 bases, with 12 bases between. Germline values: CDR1 MNHEY, CDR2 SVGAGI. The CDR3 runs to 14 residues. DNA of the CDR3: TGTGCCAGCAGCCCCATCGGGGGCACCGGGGAGCTGTTTTTT. Translating gives CASSPIGGTGELFF.

V usage is TRBV7-2 and J usage is TRBJ2-5, with 9 bases fitting TRBD2. From germline, CDR1 is SGHTA and CDR2 FQGNSA. V trimming: 5 bases; J trimming: 5 bases; junction bases outside the gene matches: 9. The CDR3 covers 15 residues. Written as DNA, the CDR3 is TGTGCCAGCAGCCCCGCGGGGGGGATCGGGGAGACCCAGTACTTC. This encodes CASSPAGGIGETQYF.

The chain joins TRBV27 to TRBJ2-1; D is perhaps TRBD2 (5 bases). V lost 5 bases and J 11 bases, leaving 22 bases between the germline ends. CDR3 size: 15 residues. Germline CDR1 and CDR2: MNHEY and SMNVEV (reference sequence). In nucleotides, the CDR3 is TGTGCCAGCAGTCCCACCGTTGGGTCACCGGGAAAGCAGTTCTTC. It translates to CASSPTVGSPGKQFF.

The V call is TRBV7-3, the J call TRBJ2-1; perhaps TRBD1 as D (6 bases). The CDR3 runs 15 residues. Germline V gives CDR1 SGHTA, CDR2 FQGTGA. The ends were cut back, 1 base at V and 1 base at J, with 8 bases in the middle. The CDR3 loop reads CASSLNRDSYNEQFF. CDR3 nucleotides: TGTGCCAGCAGCTTAAACAGGGATTCCTACAATGAGCAGTTCTTC. Variable domain in full (rest from reference TRBV7-3 and TRBJ2-1): GAGVSQTPSNKVTEKGKYVELRCDPISGHTALYWYRQSLGQGPEFLIYFQGTGAADDSGLPNDRFFAVRPEGSVSTLKIQRTERGDSAVYLCASSLNRDSYNEQFFGPGTRLTVL.

This clone was found a few times. J is TRBJ1-2 and V is TRBV30, with TRBD1 as a possible D gene (5 bases). Germline-derived CDR1 and CDR2 are GTSNPN and SVGIG (reference sequence). CDR3 length: 14 amino acids. Trimming left V 0 bases short and J 7 bases short, with 15 bases between. In DNA form, the CDR3 reads TGTGCCTGGAGTGTACGTAGGGCGCAGGGTGGCTACACCTTC. It is translated as CAWSVRRAQGGYTF.

The genes are TRBV7-9 and TRBJ1-3; D ambiguous. The CDR3 totals 16 residues. Germline V gene data show CDR1 as SEHNR and CDR2 as FQNEAQ (reference sequence). Trimming removed 1 base from V and 0 bases from J, with 10 bases in between. The CDR3 protein is CASSLGSSSSGNTIYF. The CDR3 DNA sequence: TGTGCCAGCAGCTTAGGCAGTTCCAGCTCTGGAAACACCATATATTTT.

This clone showed up just a few times. The J gene is TRBJ2-7, the V gene TRBV5-8; perhaps TRBD2 as D (5 bases). The CDR3 sequence is 16 residues long. Germline-derived CDR1 and CDR2 are SGHTS and YDEGEE. The germline V and J ends were trimmed by 4 bases and 0 bases, with 17 bases remaining between them. In nucleotides, the CDR3 is TGTGCCAGCAGCCCGCCTGAGCGGAGGAGCTCCTACGAGCAGTACTTC. Its protein product is CASSPPERRSSYEQYF.

The chain combines TRBV7-8 with TRBJ2-5; no clear D gene. Germline V gene sequence: CDR1 SGHVS, CDR2 FQNEAQ. The CDR3 spans 16 residues. Trimming took 1 base from V and 1 from J, leaving 13 bases between them. CDR3 in amino acids: CASSLGFGRGQETQYF. DNA for the CDR3: TGTGCCAGCAGCTTAGGGTTTGGCAGAGGCCAAGAGACCCAGTACTTC.

As DNA, the CDR3 is TGTGCCAGCAGCCCAAACAGGGGGGGAAGCAATCAGCCCCAGCATTTT. This codes for CASSPNRGGSNQPQHF. The gene calls are TRBV7-2 and TRBJ1-5, with 8 positions matching TRBD1. The CDR3 has 16 residues. The ends lost 5 bases at V and 1 base at J; junction bases unmatched: 7. The germline V gene encodes CDR1 SGHTA and CDR2 FQGNSA.

The J gene is TRBJ2-5, the V gene TRBV5-1; 7 nucleotides line up with TRBD2. The V segment lost 4 bases and the J segment 3 bases; nucleotides outside the gene matches: 3. The CDR3 spans 13 residues. The germline gives CDR1 SGHRS, CDR2 YFSETQ. The CDR3 loop reads CASSGGGKETQYF. CDR3 nucleotide sequence: TGCGCCAGCAGCGGGGGAGGGAAAGAGACCCAGTACTTC. The variable domain in full, completed from reference TRBV5-1 and TRBJ2-5, reads KAGVTQTPRYLIKTRGQQVTLSCSPISGHRSVSWYQQTPGQGLQFLFEYFSETQRNKGNFPGRFSGRQFSNSRSEMNVSTLELGDSALYLCASSGGGKETQYFGPGTRLLVL.

This clone was detected only a few times. The chain combines TRBV2 with TRBJ2-1, with 7 bases lining up with TRBD1. This CDR3 has 15 amino acids. Unmatched junction bases numbered 4, after V lost 4 bases and J lost 1 base. Germline V lookup: CDR1 SNHLY, CDR2 FYNNEI. The CDR3 DNA reads TGTGCCAGCAGTGCAAACAGGGGTTCCTACAATGAGCAGTTCTTC. Its protein product is CASSANRGSYNEQFF.

The chain uses TRBV2 and TRBJ1-5, with unresolved D. V lost 4 bases, J lost 8 bases, and 9 bases lay in between. Germline V CDR1 and CDR2: SNHLY, FYNNEI. This CDR3 is built from 12 residues. CDR3 amino acids: CASSGSGKPQHF. CDR3 DNA: TGTGCCAGCAGTGGGTCGGGGAAGCCCCAGCATTTT.

The chain couples TRBV2 to TRBJ2-1; 8 bases are a match to TRBD1. Losses at the gene ends were 3 bases for V and 13 bases for J; bases not matched to a gene: 5. Germline loops: CDR1 SNHLY, CDR2 FYNNEI. The CDR3 spans 12 residues. CDR3: CASSDRSGGQFF. The CDR3 DNA reads TGTGCCAGCAGTGATCGGTCAGGGGGCCAGTTCTTC.

In its sample, this clone was seen a few times. This sequence joins TRBV29-1 and TRBJ1-2, with D uncertain. The CDR3 consists of 12 residues. The V end was cut by 5 bases, the J end by 4 bases, with 11 bases between. The V gene's germline CDR1 is SQVTM and CDR2 ANQGSEA. In nucleotides, the CDR3 is TGCAGCGTTATAACAGTAACCTATGGCTACACCTTC. Its protein product is CSVITVTYGYTF.

This clone was seen only a few times. The V gene is TRBV19, the J gene TRBJ2-1; TRBD1 is a possible D gene (5 bases). Trimming shortened V by 2 bases and J by 8 bases, and 19 bases separated the two germline ends. This CDR3 has 16 residues. Germline-derived CDR1 and CDR2 are LNHDA and SQIVND (reference sequence). CDR3: CASSIKGSLGSDEQFF. The CDR3 region has the DNA TGTGCCAGTAGTATAAAGGGGTCCTTGGGGTCCGATGAGCAGTTCTTC.